This TCR beta chain was found in a study of human T cells and chemical hapten exposure. Study-wide background: Small pooled library volume differences mainly caused per-sample TCR yield variation. Study results and caveats: PT1 expanded TCR counts and patch test score correlated positively.

V lost 6 bases to trimming and J lost 4 bases, with 7 bases between them. This CDR3 has 10 residues. The V gene's germline CDR1 is SQVTM and CDR2 ANQGSEA. This clonotype was seen repeatedly, ten times or more. The target antigen is unknown. From the RACE reads, TCRdb called clonotypes with MiXCR, one entry per CDR3 protein. The data contain 75,000 to 90,000 distinct CDR3 sequences, approximately 12% of them singletons. Time point noted: patch test 1, 2 weeks after DPC sensitization. The treatment denotes: therapeutic diphenylcyclopropenone sensitization with weekly scalp DPC. Each donor was an alopecia patient between 18 and 70 years of age who qualified for DPC. Unfractionated whole blood yielded total RNA.

This rearrangement joins TRBV29-1 to TRBJ2-7, with a weak D call TRBD1 (6 bases). The source was whole blood, collected in connection with sensitization to the hapten diphenylcyclopropenone (DPC). The TCR originated in a woman in her sixties or seventies with alopecia areata. Some clones in this sample may be carry-over from other donors' samples. The CDR3 DNA reads as TGCAGCGTCGGACAGTACGAGCAGTACTTC. Translated: CSVGQYEQYF.